Listed here are 9 T cell receptor beta chains from one sample, sequenced in a study of cytomegalovirus exposure and HLA in healthy donors. This PCR relied on a set of 60 Vbeta primers and 13 Jbeta primers. Method: immunoSEQ multiplex PCR; TCRdb's copy keeps in-frame clones and lacks some. The sample shows almost 200,000 clones, roughly 77% of them seen only once. Input material: PBMCs. These receptors were taken from a male donor in good health and CMV-seropositive.

V gene TRBV5-4 combines with J gene TRBJ1-2, with D unclear. Trimming removed 0 bases at V and 2 bases at J, with 11 bases between. The CDR3 is made up of 15 amino acids. Germline V CDR1 and CDR2: SGHNT, YYREEE (reference sequence). This CDR3 reads CASSLESRRNYGYTF. Written as DNA, the CDR3 is TGTGCCAGCAGCTTGGAATCCAGGAGGAACTATGGCTACACCTTC.

The gene calls are TRBV5-6 and TRBJ2-7; tentatively, D is TRBD1 (7 bases). CDR1 is SGHDT, CDR2 YYEEEE, per germline. The length of the CDR3 is 15 residues. V was trimmed by 2 bases and J by 5 bases, leaving 17 bases between them. The CDR3 protein is CASSFRRGTADEQYF. DNA of the CDR3: TGTGCCAGCAGCTTCCGGAGGGGGACAGCCGACGAGCAGTACTTC.

The chain joins TRBV18 to TRBJ2-7, with TRBD1 matching over 11 bases. The CDR3 runs 15 residues. The trim removed 5 bases at V and 3 bases at J, leaving 6 bases unmatched. CDR1 is KGHSH, CDR2 LQKENI, per germline. The CDR3 DNA sequence: TGTGCCAGCTCAACCTCGGGGACAGGGGGCTACGAGCAGTACTTC. Translated: CASSTSGTGGYEQYF.

This sequence joins TRBV19 and TRBJ2-2, with 8 bases identical to TRBD2. This CDR3 is 16 amino acids long. After removal of 5 bases from V and 5 bases from J, the junction contained 10 bases not matched to a gene. Germline assignment: CDR1 LNHDA and CDR2 SQIVND (reference sequence). In DNA form, the CDR3 reads TGTGCCAGTAGTTCTGGGGGGACTAGAGGTACCGGGGAGCTGTTTTTT. It translates to CASSSGGTRGTGELFF.

The chain uses TRBV2 and TRBJ1-1; TRBD1 agrees at 7 bases. The CDR3 has 14 residues. The ends lost 5 bases at V and 0 bases at J; junction bases unmatched: 3. In germline, CDR1 is SNHLY, CDR2 FYNNEI. CDR3 sequence (DNA): TGTGCCAGCAGTATGGGACAGCTGAACACTGAAGCTTTCTTT. This codes for CASSMGQLNTEAFF.

The rearrangement links TRBV9 to TRBJ2-7, with 8 bases that match TRBD1. V dropped 0 bases and J dropped 5; count of bases not matched to a gene: 7. Germline values: CDR1 SGDLS, CDR2 YYNGEE. This CDR3 region has 15 residues. The CDR3 DNA is TGTGCCAGCAGCGTAGCCCAGGGGGCTTATCACGAGCAGTACTTC. Its protein product is CASSVAQGAYHEQYF. The complete variable domain, with remaining parts taken from reference TRBV9 and TRBJ2-7, reads DSGVTQTPKHLITATGQRVTLRCSPRSGDLSVYWYQQSLDQGLQFLIQYYNGEERAKGNILERFSAQQFPDLHSELNLSSLELGDSALYFCASSVAQGAYHEQYFGPGTRLTVT.

The gene calls are TRBV27 and TRBJ2-1; 8 bases align to TRBD1. J gave up 6 bases and V 7 bases, and 5 bases lay outside the gene matches. The CDR3 runs to 13 residues. Germline CDR1 and CDR2: MNHEY and SMNVEV (reference sequence). The CDR3 spells CASIRQGSNEQFF. CDR3 nucleotide sequence: TGTGCCAGCATCCGACAGGGGAGCAATGAGCAGTTCTTC.

This chain uses TRBV5-1 with TRBJ2-6; D call uncertain. This CDR3 contains 15 residues. CDR1 is SGHRS, CDR2 YFSETQ, per germline. V shed 2 bases and J shed 3 bases, with 9 bases lying between them. In nucleotides, the CDR3 is TGCGCCAGCAGCTTCATAGCTGGTGGGGCCAACGTCCTGACTTTC. Its protein is CASSFIAGGANVLTF.

V usage is TRBV18 and J usage is TRBJ2-4; 9 bases are a match to TRBD1. Per germline, CDR1 KGHSH and CDR2 LQKENI. V trimming: 3 bases; J trimming: 5 bases; junction bases outside the gene matches: 5. The CDR3 runs to 15 residues. The CDR3: CASSPGGQGENIQYF. The CDR3 DNA sequence: TGTGCCAGCTCACCGGGGGGACAGGGAGAAAACATTCAGTACTTC.